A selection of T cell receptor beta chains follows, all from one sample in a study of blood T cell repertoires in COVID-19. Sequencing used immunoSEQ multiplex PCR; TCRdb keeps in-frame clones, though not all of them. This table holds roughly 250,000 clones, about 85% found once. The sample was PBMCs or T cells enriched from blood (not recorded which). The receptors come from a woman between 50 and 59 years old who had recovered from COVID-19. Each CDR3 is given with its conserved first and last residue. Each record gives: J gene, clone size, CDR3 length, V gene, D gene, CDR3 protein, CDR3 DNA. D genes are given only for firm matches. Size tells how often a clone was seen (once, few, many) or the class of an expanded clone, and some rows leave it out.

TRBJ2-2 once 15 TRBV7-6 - CASSFRQANTGELFF TGTGCCAGCAGCTTTAGACAGGCAAACACCGGGGAGCTGTTTTTT
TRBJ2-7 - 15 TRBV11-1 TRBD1 CASSPDRGLSYEQYF TGTGCCAGCAGCCCTGACAGGGGGCTTTCCTACGAGCAGTACTTC
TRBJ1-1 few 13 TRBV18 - CASSPGEHTEAFF TGTGCCAGCTCCCCGGGGGAACACACTGAAGCTTTCTTT
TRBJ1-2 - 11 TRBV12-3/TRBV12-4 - CASTANYGYTF TGTGCCAGTACAGCTAACTATGGCTACACCTTC
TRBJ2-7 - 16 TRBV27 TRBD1 CASWGIWRTGRYEQYF TGTGCCAGCTGGGGCATTTGGCGGACAGGGCGATACGAGCAGTACTTC
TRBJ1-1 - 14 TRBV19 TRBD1 CASSNLPGQLTWVF TGTGCCAGTAGTAATTTACCGGGACAGCTCACATGGGTCTTT
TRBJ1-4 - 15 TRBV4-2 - CASSQSGSGNEKLFF TGTGCCAGCAGCCAATCAGGGTCCGGTAATGAAAAACTGTTTTTT
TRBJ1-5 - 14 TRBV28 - CASTQLNSNQPQHF TGTGCCAGCACCCAGTTGAATAGCAATCAGCCCCAGCATTTT
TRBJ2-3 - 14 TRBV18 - CASSPQGLQDTQYF TGTGCCAGCTCCCCACAGGGACTGCAAGATACGCAGTATTTT
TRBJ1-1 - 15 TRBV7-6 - CASSPPDRRNTEAFF TGTGCCAGCAGCCCCCCCGACAGGAGGAACACTGAAGCTTTCTTT
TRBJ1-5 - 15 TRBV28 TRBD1 CASSSDRSANQPQHF TGTGCCAGCAGTTCGGACAGGTCCGCAAATCAGCCCCAGCATTTT
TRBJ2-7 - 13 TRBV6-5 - CASTDLATYEQYF TGTGCCAGCACGGACCTAGCGACCTACGAGCAGTACTTC
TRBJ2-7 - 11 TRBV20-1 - CSGLTLYEQYF TGCAGTGGGCTGACACTCTACGAGCAGTACTTC
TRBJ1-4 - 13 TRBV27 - CASSKRGGEKLFF TGTGCCAGCAGTAAAAGGGGGGGTGAAAAACTGTTTTTT
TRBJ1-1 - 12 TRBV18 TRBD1 CASSQGQGEAFF TGTGCCAGCTCACAGGGACAGGGGGAAGCTTTCTTT
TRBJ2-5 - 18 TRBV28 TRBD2 CASRPLAGGLRVQETQYF TGTGCCAGCAGACCTCTAGCGGGAGGGCTAAGGGTCCAAGAGACCCAGTACTTC
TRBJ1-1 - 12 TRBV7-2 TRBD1 CASTRQGAGAFF TGTGCCAGCACCCGACAGGGGGCAGGCGCTTTCTTT
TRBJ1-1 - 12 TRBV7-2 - CASSRGNTEAFF TGTGCCAGCAGCCGGGGGAACACTGAAGCTTTCTTT
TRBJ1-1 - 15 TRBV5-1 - CASSLMGQANTEAFF TGCGCCAGCAGCTTGATGGGCCAGGCGAACACTGAAGCTTTCTTT
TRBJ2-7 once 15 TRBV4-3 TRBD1 CASSQIQGAQYEQYF TGCGCCAGCAGCCAAATACAGGGGGCGCAATACGAGCAGTACTTC
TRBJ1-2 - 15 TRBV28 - CASKVLGATEYGYTF TGTGCCAGCAAGGTGTTGGGGGCGACCGAGTATGGCTACACCTTC
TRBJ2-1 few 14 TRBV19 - CASSAGSSYNEQFF TGTGCCAGTAGTGCCGGGAGCTCCTACAATGAGCAGTTCTTC
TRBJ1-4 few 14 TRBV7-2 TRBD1 CASSFGQGNRKLFF TGTGCCAGCAGCTTCGGACAGGGTAATCGGAAACTGTTTTTT
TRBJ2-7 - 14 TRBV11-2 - CASSPGFSNHEQYF TGTGCCAGCAGCCCAGGCTTTAGTAACCACGAGCAGTACTTC
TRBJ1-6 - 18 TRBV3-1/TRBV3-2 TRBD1 CASSRDPDRSSYNSPLHF TGTGCCAGCAGCCGAGACCCGGACAGGAGCTCCTATAATTCACCCCTCCACTTT
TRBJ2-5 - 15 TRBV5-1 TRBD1 CASSFGGQAQETQYF TGCGCCAGCAGCTTTGGCGGACAGGCCCAAGAGACCCAGTACTTC
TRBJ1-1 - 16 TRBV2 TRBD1 CASSDLGQGDITEAFF TGTGCCAGCAGTGACCTCGGACAGGGAGACATCACTGAAGCTTTCTTT
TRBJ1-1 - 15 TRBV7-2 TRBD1 CASSWDRVDVTEAFF TGTGCCAGCAGCTGGGACAGGGTGGATGTAACTGAAGCTTTCTTT
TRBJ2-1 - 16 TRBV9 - CASSVGQGGLYNEQFF TGTGCCAGCAGCGTAGGTCAGGGGGGCTTATACAATGAGCAGTTCTTC
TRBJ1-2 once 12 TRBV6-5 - CASSPGVVGYTF TGTGCCAGCAGTCCAGGGGTAGTGGGCTACACCTTC
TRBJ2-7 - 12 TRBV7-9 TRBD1 CASRWTGGEQYF TGTGCCAGCAGATGGACAGGGGGCGAGCAGTACTTC
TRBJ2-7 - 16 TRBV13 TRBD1 CASSSRYRTGIDEQYF TGTGCCAGCAGCTCTAGGTATAGGACAGGGATAGACGAGCAGTACTTC
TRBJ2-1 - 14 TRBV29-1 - CSVEGPPEVNEQFF TGCAGCGTTGAAGGGCCCCCCGAGGTAAATGAGCAGTTCTTC
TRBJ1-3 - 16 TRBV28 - CASSPDSLTSGNTIYF TGTGCCAGCAGCCCGGACAGCCTGACCTCTGGAAACACCATATATTTT
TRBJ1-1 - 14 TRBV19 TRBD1 CASSARTGWSEAFF TGTGCCAGTAGTGCCCGGACAGGGTGGTCTGAAGCTTTCTTT
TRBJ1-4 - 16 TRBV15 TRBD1 CATSTRGAATNEKLFF TGTGCCACCAGCACCAGGGGGGCAGCAACTAATGAAAAACTGTTTTTT
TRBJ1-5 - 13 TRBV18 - CASSPWGDQPQHF TGTGCCAGCTCCCCTTGGGGGGATCAGCCCCAGCATTTT
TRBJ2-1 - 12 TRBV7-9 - CASSLGRNEQFF TGTGCCAGCAGCTTAGGGAGGAATGAGCAGTTCTTC
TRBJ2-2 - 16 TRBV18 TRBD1 CASSLGQGAVTGELFF TGTGCCAGCTCACTCGGACAGGGGGCGGTCACCGGGGAGCTGTTTTTT
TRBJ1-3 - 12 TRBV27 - CASSPPGGTIYF TGTGCCAGCAGTCCCCCGGGGGGTACCATATATTTT
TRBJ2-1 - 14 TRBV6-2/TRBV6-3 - CASSQRSGYNEQFF TGTGCCAGTAGCCAACGGTCAGGGTACAATGAGCAGTTCTTC
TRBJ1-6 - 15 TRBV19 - CASSPVGGSDSPLHF TGTGCCAGTAGTCCTGTCGGGGGAAGCGATTCACCCCTCCACTTT